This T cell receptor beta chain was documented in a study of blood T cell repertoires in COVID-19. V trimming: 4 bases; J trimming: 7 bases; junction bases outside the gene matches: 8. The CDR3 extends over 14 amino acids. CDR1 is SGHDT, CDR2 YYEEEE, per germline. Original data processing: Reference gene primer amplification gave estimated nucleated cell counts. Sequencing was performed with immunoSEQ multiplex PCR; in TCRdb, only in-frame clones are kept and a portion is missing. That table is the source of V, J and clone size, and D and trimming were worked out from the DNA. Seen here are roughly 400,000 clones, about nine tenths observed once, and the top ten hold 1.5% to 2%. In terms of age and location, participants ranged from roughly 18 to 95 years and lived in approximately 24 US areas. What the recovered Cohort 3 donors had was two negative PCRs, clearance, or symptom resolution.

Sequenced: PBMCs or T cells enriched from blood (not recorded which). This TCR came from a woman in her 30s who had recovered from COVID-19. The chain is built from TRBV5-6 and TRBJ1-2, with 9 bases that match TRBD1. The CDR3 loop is CASSTGQGMPGYTF. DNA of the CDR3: TGTGCCAGCAGCACGGGACAGGGAATGCCTGGCTACACCTTC.